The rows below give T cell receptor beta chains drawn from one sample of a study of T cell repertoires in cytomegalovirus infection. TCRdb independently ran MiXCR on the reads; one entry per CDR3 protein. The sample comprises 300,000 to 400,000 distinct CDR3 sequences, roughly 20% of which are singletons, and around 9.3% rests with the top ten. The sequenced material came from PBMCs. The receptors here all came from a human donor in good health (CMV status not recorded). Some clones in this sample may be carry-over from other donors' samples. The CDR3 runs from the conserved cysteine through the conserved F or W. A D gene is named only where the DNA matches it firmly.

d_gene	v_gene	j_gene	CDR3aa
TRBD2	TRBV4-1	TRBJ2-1	CASSLFSGGTGDEQFF
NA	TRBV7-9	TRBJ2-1	CASSLEGNHNEQFF
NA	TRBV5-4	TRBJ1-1	CASSWNGGSYTEAFF
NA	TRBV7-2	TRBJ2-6	CASSNRAAGANVLTF
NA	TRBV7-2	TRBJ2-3	CASSLPLSSSTAGLSTDTQYF
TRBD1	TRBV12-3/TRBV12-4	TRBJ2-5	CASSSNDRGQETQYF
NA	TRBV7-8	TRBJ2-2	CASSLARQNTGELFF
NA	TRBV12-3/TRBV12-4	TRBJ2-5	CASRGGGGWETQYF
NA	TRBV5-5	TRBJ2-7	CASSLDGLTLYEQYF
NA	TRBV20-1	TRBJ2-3	CSARPISRRGDTQYF